This TCR beta chain was found in a study of blood T cell repertoires in COVID-19. The data were produced by immunoSEQ multiplex PCR, yet TCRdb's version contains in-frame clones alone and is incomplete. Here the sample spans a few hundred thousand clones, 80% to 90% being singletons. Grouping used clinical history reported by participants in a survey and questionnaire. Sequencing used PBMCs or T cells enriched from blood (not recorded which). The sequence was collected from a man younger than 45 who had recovered from COVID-19.

The CDR3 sequence: CASSLQRGGTDTQYF. CDR3 DNA sequence: TGTGCCAGCAGCCTACAGCGGGGGGGCACAGATACGCAGTATTTT. The rearrangement joins TRBV11-2 to TRBJ2-3; 9 nucleotides line up with TRBD2. Germline V CDR1 and CDR2: SGHAT, FQNNGV. This CDR3 contains 15 residues. Trimming cost V 5 bases and J 1 base; bases outside gene matches: 4.